This T cell receptor (beta chain) originates from a study of blood T cell repertoires in COVID-19. Turning to the study itself: Material from acute and convalescent COVID-19 was sourced from the United States, Italy and Spain. T cells, B-cell-depleted T cells, or PBMCs supplied cDNA or gDNA.

The germline V and J ends were trimmed by 10 bases and 0 bases, with 13 bases remaining between them. Germline V gives CDR1 MNHEY, CDR2 SVGAGI. The CDR3 runs 13 residues. In the source study's methods: Amplification of reference gene primers provided the estimated nucleated cell counts. The protocol was immunoSEQ multiplex PCR, while the TCRdb copy is restricted to in-frame clones and leaves out a portion. That table gives V, J and clone size, and the DNA gave D and trimming. The sample lists tens of thousands of clones; 86% were seen once. The sequence derives from a human donor with active COVID-19. The donor label of this sample is uncertain. V usage is TRBV6-5 and J usage is TRBJ2-7; weak D call: TRBD2 (7 bases). Material: peripheral blood. The CDR3 loop is CATRGASSYEQYF. The DNA of the CDR3 is TGTGCCACCCGGGGGGCGAGCTCCTACGAGCAGTACTTC.